This T cell receptor beta chain was identified in a study of blood T cell repertoires in COVID-19. Authors' analysis steps: Amplifying reference gene primers gave estimates of nucleated cell counts. Method: immunoSEQ multiplex PCR; TCRdb's copy keeps in-frame clones and lacks some. That table gives V, J and clone size, and the DNA gave D and trimming. The data contain some 380,000 clones, around 87% of them singletons. The specimen was PBMCs or T cells enriched from blood (not recorded which). This receptor was identified in a young man who had recovered from COVID-19.

CDR3 protein: CASSIGSGETQYF. DNA for the CDR3: TGTGCCAGTAGTATAGGTTCCGGGGAGACCCAGTACTTC. The V and J genes are TRBV19 and TRBJ2-5; D is uncertain. Deletions cut 1 base from V and 5 bases from J, with 8 bases between. This CDR3 has 13 amino acids. Per the germline V gene, CDR1 is LNHDA and CDR2 is SQIVND (reference sequence). The full variable domain, completed using reference TRBV19 and TRBJ2-5, is DGGITQSPKYLFRKEGQNVTLSCEQNLNHDAMYWYRQDPGQGLRLIYYSQIVNDFQKGDIAEGYSVSREKKESFPLTVTSAQKNPTAFYLCASSIGSGETQYFGPGTRLLVL.